This TCR beta chain is from a study of blood T cell repertoires in COVID-19. Study overall: Specimens from acute and convalescent COVID-19 originated in the United States, Italy and Spain.

Measured with immunoSEQ multiplex PCR; TCRdb has only the in-frame clones, and not every one. The data hold 150,000 to 200,000 clones, with 80% to 90% observed a single time. The CDR3 length is 13 residues. V lost 5 bases and J 7 bases, leaving 11 bases between the germline ends. Germline V gene lookup returns CDR1 LNHDA and CDR2 SQIVND (reference sequence). This chain joins TRBV19 and TRBJ1-4, with D uncertain. The clonotype was recovered from a man in his fifties or sixties with acute or convalescent COVID-19. The specimen sequenced was peripheral blood. The CDR3: CASSGRSGEKLFF. In nucleotides, the CDR3 is TGTGCCAGTAGTGGGAGGAGCGGTGAAAAACTGTTTTTT.